The present T cell receptor beta chain was sequenced within a study of type 1 regulatory T cells. Study at large: This in vitro CD4 product, T-allo10, is enriched for Tr1 cells and alloantigen-specific.

Study results and caveats: Type 1 regulatory T cells had a more restricted TCR repertoire than non-type 1 regulatory T cells.

TCRdb analysed the reads with MiXCR anew, one entry per CDR3 protein. The sample consists of fewer than 75,000 distinct CDR3 sequences, roughly 50% of them appearing once. Germline V gene lookup returns CDR1 SEHNR and CDR2 FQNEAQ (reference sequence). The CDR3 length is 14 residues. V dropped 6 bases and J dropped 5; count of bases not matched to a gene: 9. This clonotype was found a few times. Its antigen is unknown. The sequenced material came from cultured non-Tr1 T cells, either the whole culture or a sorted T cell fraction (not recorded which). The sequence came from a human donor in good health. This chain connects TRBV7-9 to TRBJ2-5, with 7 nucleotides matching TRBD1. The DNA for the CDR3 is TGTGCCAGCAGGAACAGGGGTCCGGGGGAGACCCAGTACTTC. Protein product: CASRNRGPGETQYF.